The 2 T cell receptor beta chains in this list originate from one sample, sequenced in a study of blood T cell repertoires in COVID-19. The method was immunoSEQ multiplex PCR; TCRdb's version includes in-frame clones alone and lacks a portion of them. The data contain about 110,000 clones, 65% to 80% of them singletons. Material: peripheral blood. These receptors were collected from a man between 65 and 85 years old with active or convalescent COVID-19.

V usage is TRBV20-1 and J usage is TRBJ2-7; D is perhaps TRBD1 (8 bases). The CDR3 extends over 15 amino acids. V lost 3 bases and J lost 0, with 15 bases in between. CDR1 DFQATT and CDR2 SNEGSKA come from the germline V gene (reference sequence). The CDR3 sequence is CSASTGGGYSYEQYF. The CDR3 region has the DNA TGCAGTGCTAGTACAGGGGGAGGGTACTCCTACGAGCAGTACTTC.

This chain connects TRBV21-1 to TRBJ1-6; the table names TRBD1, a call not compared with the DNA. TRBV21-1 is a documented pseudogene. This CDR3 region has 14 residues. The CDR3 coding sequence is TGTGCCAGCAGGACAGGGAGCGTTCTCTCACCCCTCCACTTT. Translated: CASRTGSVLSPLHF.